This TCR beta chain comes out of a study of PD-L1 blockade in urothelial cancer (dated by TCRdb to 2015 to 2018). Looking at the study overall: All patients started therapy at some point between 2014 and 2016 and received atezolizumab 1,200 mg intravenously every 3 weeks. Twenty-five of 29 patients were identified as males with urothelial cancer of bladder origin, and a prior smoking history was reported by 18 of 29 patients. Patients had an ECOG performance status of 0 or 1 and had received between 0 and 3 prior chemotherapy regimens. Blood samples were analyzed at two time points: 3 weeks after treatment start (second dose) and 6 weeks after treatment start. Blood samples gave a median of around 140,000 T cells and approximately 85,000 unique TCRs, with a median clonality of about 0.078. An exploratory multi-omic analysis was conducted of the somatic, immune and clinical correlates of response to PD-L1 blockade with atezolizumab in urothelial cancer. TCR sequencing covered pretreatment tumor samples and matched, serially collected peripheral blood taken before and after atezolizumab treatment. Durable clinical benefit was defined as progression-free survival longer than 6 months, and TCR features were also tested against progression-free and overall survival. In the same patients, whole exome sequencing and RNA sequencing of pretreatment tumors were performed in addition to TCR sequencing. Durable clinical benefit was achieved by nine patients but not by the remaining 20. Pretreatment blood TCR-seq was available for about 27 patients, at least one posttreatment blood collection was obtained for about 24 patients, and tumor TCR-seq was available for about 24 patients.

As concerns this clone: The antigen it recognizes is unknown. No per-base quality is available; no much larger clone lies one base away.

Trimming leaves V shorter by 3 bases and J shorter by 5 bases, with the junction holding 8 bases beyond the gene matches. The CDR3 has 16 amino acids, counting the end cysteine and phenylalanine. Solely the CDR3 DNA is kept, with 48 bases framed from the first base. The germline V gene yields SQVTM for CDR1 and ANQGSEA for CDR2. Synthetic TCR analog templates were spiked into each PCR so that absolute template abundance could be estimated from read counts. The immunoSEQ assay was used to amplify TCRbeta CDR3 regions from genomic DNA with bias-controlled V and J gene primers. Rearranged TCRbeta segments were sequenced at approximately 20X coverage. The source study handled its data this way. Sequencing errors were corrected by clustering and CDR3s were annotated against IMGT to assign V, D and J genes. Only productive TCRbeta rearrangements were used in downstream analyses, excluding out-of-frame or stop-codon sequences. Clonality was calculated as one minus the Shannon entropy normalized by the log of the number of unique productive sequences. Fisher's exact test with Benjamini-Hochberg correction, using a cutoff of adjusted p below 0.01, was how clones that differed between time points or between blood and tumor were identified. The source is immuneACCESS, and TCRdb retained only in-frame sequences with V and J called. Part of the clones is not carried over; for the studies checked, unresolved V genes explain less than half of this, and the remainder is unexplained. D and trimming were read from the DNA, whereas the V and J calls and clone size are those reported in that table. Counted in this sample were roughly 56,000 clones; roughly 87% of them appeared once. In total, the top ten clones hold under 5% of the sample.

Overall study results and their limits: Patients with durable benefit showed greater expansion of tumor-associated TCR clones in peripheral blood 3 weeks after starting treatment (n = 22, p = 0.022). Because of the small sample size (n ≈ 29) and the many exploratory analyses performed, the results are intended to be regarded as hypothesis-generating. A pretreatment peripheral blood TCR clonality below the median was linked to improved progression-free and overall survival.

A total of 25 to 30 patients with locally advanced or metastatic urothelial carcinoma, treated at Memorial Sloan Kettering on a trial protocol, made up the cohort. Peripheral blood mononuclear cells were collected pretreatment and during treatment, with between 1 and 8 total time points per patient. The Qiagen DNeasy Blood extraction kit was used to purify genomic DNA from total PBMCs and from tumor samples. PBMCs were collected pretreatment and during treatment and were isolated and stored as previously described. This receptor was identified in a man between 65 and 85 years old with urothelial cancer. Sequences were derived from PBMCs, sampled around atezolizumab (anti-PD-L1) treatment. In this chain, TRBV29-1 is recombined with TRBJ2-5; 14 middle bases align to TRBD2. The nucleotides read TGCAGCGTTGAGGTGGGGACTAGCGGGGGAGGGGAGACCCAGTACTTC. It codes for CSVEVGTSGGGETQYF. Reference TRBV29-1 and TRBJ2-5 genes cover what lies past the CDR3, so the full variable domain is SAVISQKPSRDICQRGTSLTIQCQVDSQVTMMFWYRQQPGQSLTLIATANQGSEATYESGFVIDKFPISRPNLTFSTLTVSNMSPEDSSIYLCSVEVGTSGGGETQYFGPGTRLLVL.